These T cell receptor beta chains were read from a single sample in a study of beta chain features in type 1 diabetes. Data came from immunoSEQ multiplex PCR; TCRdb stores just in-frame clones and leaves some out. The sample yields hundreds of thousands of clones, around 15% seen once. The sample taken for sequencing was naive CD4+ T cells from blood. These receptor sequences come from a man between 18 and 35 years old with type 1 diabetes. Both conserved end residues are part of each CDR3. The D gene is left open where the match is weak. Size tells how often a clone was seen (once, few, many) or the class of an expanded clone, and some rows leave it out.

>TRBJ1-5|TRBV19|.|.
CARGLWGEGLNQPQHF
TGTGCCAGGGGACTCTGGGGCGAGGGGCTAAATCAGCCCCAGCATTTT
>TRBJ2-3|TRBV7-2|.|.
CASSFPPSTDTQYF
TGTGCCAGCAGCTTTCCCCCTAGCACAGATACGCAGTATTTT
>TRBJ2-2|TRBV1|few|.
CTRRPGGELFF
TGCACCAGAAGACCGGGCGGGGAGCTGTTTTTT
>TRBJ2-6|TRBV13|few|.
CASSLGRNVLTF
TGTGCCAGCAGCCTCGGACGAAACGTCCTGACTTTC
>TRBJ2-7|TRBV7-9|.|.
CASSLVLREQYF
TGTGCCAGCAGCTTAGTCCTCCGCGAGCAGTACTTC
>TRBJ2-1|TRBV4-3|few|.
CASSRLRELNYNEQFF
TGCGCCAGCAGCCGCCTCCGGGAGCTAAACTACAATGAGCAGTTCTTC
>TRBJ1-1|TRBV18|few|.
CASSLSSGNTEAFF
TGTGCCAGCTCACTCTCGTCCGGGAACACTGAAGCTTTCTTT
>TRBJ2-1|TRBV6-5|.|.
CASSYSSGPPDEQFF
TGTGCCAGCAGTTACTCGTCAGGGCCCCCCGATGAGCAGTTCTTC
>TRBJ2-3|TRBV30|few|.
CAWSGRPNTDTQYF
TGTGCCTGGAGCGGCCGACCAAACACAGATACGCAGTATTTT
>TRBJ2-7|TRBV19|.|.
CASKWGDEQYF
TGTGCCAGTAAGTGGGGAGACGAGCAGTACTTC
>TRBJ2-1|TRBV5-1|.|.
CASSLSGSYNEQFF
TGCGCCAGCAGCTTGTCGGGCTCCTACAATGAGCAGTTCTTC
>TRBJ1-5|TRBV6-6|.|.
CASTDPGGQPQHF
TGTGCCAGCACTGACCCGGGGGGTCAGCCCCAGCATTTT
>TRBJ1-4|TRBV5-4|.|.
CASSRDLGAGEKLFF
TGTGCCAGCAGCCGAGACCTAGGGGCCGGTGAAAAACTGTTTTTT
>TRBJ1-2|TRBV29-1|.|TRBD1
CSVSPRTGIYGYTF
TGCAGCGTTTCACCTCGGACAGGAATTTATGGCTACACCTTC
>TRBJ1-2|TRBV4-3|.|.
CASSRGERSYGYTF
TGCGCCAGCAGCCGGGGGGAGAGGAGCTATGGCTACACCTTC
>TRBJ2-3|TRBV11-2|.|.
CASSLGTDTQYF
TGTGCCAGCAGCTTAGGGACAGATACGCAGTATTTT
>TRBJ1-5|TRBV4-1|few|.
CASSQAPDGYSNQPQHF
TGCGCCAGCAGCCAAGCCCCGGACGGTTATAGCAATCAGCCCCAGCATTTT